This T cell receptor beta chain was sequenced for a study of cytomegalovirus exposure and HLA in healthy donors. Study results and limitations: Most of the CMV-associated TCR beta chains (in a later analysis) appeared to be HLA-restricted.

Germline-derived CDR1 and CDR2 are MDHEN and SYDVKM. The V gene end was trimmed by 6 bases and the J gene end by 5 bases; junction bases not matched to a gene: 11. This CDR3 is built from 16 residues. Comments on this clone: No antigen is known for it.

This PCR relied on a set of 60 Vbeta primers and 13 Jbeta primers. The method was immunoSEQ multiplex PCR; TCRdb's version includes in-frame clones alone and lacks a portion of them. The sample includes 270,000 or so clones, 80% to 90% of them seen just once. This sequence joins TRBV28 and TRBJ2-3, with 10 bases that match TRBD2. The sequence was obtained from a man aged 35 to 55 in good health and CMV-seropositive. Input material: PBMCs. Here the CDR3 reads CASSPAVLAGVDTQYF. DNA of the CDR3: TGTGCCAGCAGCCCCGCGGTTCTAGCGGGAGTAGATACGCAGTATTTT.